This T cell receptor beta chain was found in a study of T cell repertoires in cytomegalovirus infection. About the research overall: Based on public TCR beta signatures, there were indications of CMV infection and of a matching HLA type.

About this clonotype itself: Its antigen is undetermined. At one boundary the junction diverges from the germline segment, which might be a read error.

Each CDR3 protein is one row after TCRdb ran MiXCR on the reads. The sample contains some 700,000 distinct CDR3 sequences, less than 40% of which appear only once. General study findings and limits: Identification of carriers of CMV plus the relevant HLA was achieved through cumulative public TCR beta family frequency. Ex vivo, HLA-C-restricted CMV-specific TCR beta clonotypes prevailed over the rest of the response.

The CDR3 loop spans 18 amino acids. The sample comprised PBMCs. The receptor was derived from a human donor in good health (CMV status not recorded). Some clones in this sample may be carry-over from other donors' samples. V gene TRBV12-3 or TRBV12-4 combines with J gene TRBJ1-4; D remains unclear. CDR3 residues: CASSLFPLTLRRNGKLFF. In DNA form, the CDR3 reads TGTGCCAGCAGTCTCTTCCCCCTGACCTTACGTCGTAATGGAAAACTGTTTTTT.